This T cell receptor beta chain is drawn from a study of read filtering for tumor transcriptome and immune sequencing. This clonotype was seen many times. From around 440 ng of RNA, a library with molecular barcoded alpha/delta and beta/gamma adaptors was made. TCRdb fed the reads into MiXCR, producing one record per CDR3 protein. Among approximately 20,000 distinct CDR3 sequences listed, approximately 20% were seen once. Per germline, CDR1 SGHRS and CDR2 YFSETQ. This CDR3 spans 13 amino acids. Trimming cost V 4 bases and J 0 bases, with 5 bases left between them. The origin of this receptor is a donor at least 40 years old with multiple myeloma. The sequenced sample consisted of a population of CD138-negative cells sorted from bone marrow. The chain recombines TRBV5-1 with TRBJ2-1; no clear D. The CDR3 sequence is CASSDSSYNEQFF. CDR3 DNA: TGCGCCAGCAGCGATAGCTCCTACAATGAGCAGTTCTTC.